This is a list of T cell receptor beta chains from one sample in a study of cytomegalovirus exposure and HLA in healthy donors. Produced via immunoSEQ multiplex PCR; TCRdb's table is partial and in-frame only. The table records a few hundred thousand clones, 75% to 90% of them present only once. Sequenced: PBMCs. The receptor source for this set is a woman aged 18-29 years in good health and CMV-seronegative. Both conserved end residues are part of each CDR3. A D gene is named only where the DNA matches it firmly.

V gene | D gene | CDR3 protein
TRBV9 | NA | CASSVEGAPRKETQYF
TRBV5-1 | TRBD2 | CASSTAPSGPSSYEQYF
TRBV28 | TRBD2 | CASTGLQAPIDGEQYF
TRBV27 | TRBD1 | CASSRTGSSGNTIYF
TRBV4-3 | NA | CASSQARSTGELFF
TRBV7-2 | TRBD1 | CASSLRQGGNYGYTF
TRBV28 | TRBD2 | CASSTGGLSSYNEQFF
TRBV4-1 | TRBD2 | CASSLTSGRAVFYEQYF
TRBV5-8 | NA | CASSSRVSYEQYF
TRBV6-9 | TRBD2 | CASSPGTSGRTDTQYF
TRBV19 | TRBD1 | CASSIGQAYEQYF
TRBV5-1 | NA | CASSRTQREDLGEAFF
TRBV18 | NA | CASSPPGSRGETQYF
TRBV27 | TRBD1 | CASSDRATYNEQFF
TRBV10-3 | TRBD2 | CAIGTSGSTDTQYF
TRBV7-3 | NA | CASSFSTNNEQFF
TRBV6-6 | TRBD2 | CASSSLATLSYEQYF
TRBV28 | NA | CASSFPIALDGSYNEQFF
TRBV2 | TRBD1 | CASSGTGSYEQYF
TRBV29-1 | TRBD1 | CSVKTGVVEAFF
TRBV6-1 | TRBD1 | CANPGQGAPQETQYF
TRBV7-8 | TRBD1 | CASSPRTGGITDTQYF
TRBV9 | NA | CASSVVVAGMGEQFF
TRBV5-3 | NA | CARSLVTGCHEQYF
TRBV9 | TRBD2 | CASSPGLAGVGEQYF
TRBV18 | NA | CASSPGGPHTEAFF
TRBV4-1 | NA | CASSQQGSHEQYF
TRBV5-1 | TRBD1 | CASRTGDQETQYF
TRBV4-2 | TRBD2 | CASSRDLLAGTYNEQFF
TRBV7-6 | TRBD1 | CASRKQQGVNTEAFF
TRBV7-2 | TRBD1 | CASSSPGTGTYEQYF
TRBV14 | NA | CASSQEVGGYEQYF
TRBV5-4 | TRBD2 | CASSEGLAGRGGSGELFF
TRBV27 | TRBD2 | CASSPTTGTSGYEQYF
TRBV5-1 | TRBD2 | CASSLGLASTDTQYF
TRBV28 | TRBD2 | CASSSSGRFPYEQYF
TRBV27 | TRBD1 | CASSPAPRLQGELYEQYF
TRBV7-2 | TRBD2 | CASSFSGSAYEQYF
TRBV20-1 | NA | CSAGYYEQYF
TRBV21-1 | NA | CASSREGGQGLWNEQFF
TRBV18 | TRBD1 | CASSPQMGPRTGKYEQYF
TRBV19 | TRBD1 | CASKPGTVNTGELFF
TRBV7-9 | NA | CASSRGQFLGANVLTF
TRBV29-1 | TRBD2 | CSVPGLAGTYEQYF
TRBV9 | TRBD2 | CASSVGIGGSRTYNEQFF
TRBV13 | NA | CASSSLRTDTQYF
TRBV18 | NA | CASSPGYSYNEQFF
TRBV7-9 | NA | CASSLIVEETQYF
TRBV2 | NA | CASSRRVVGQPQHF
TRBV6-6 | NA | CASSYPGGKRNTEAFF
TRBV5-6 | TRBD2 | CASSLLAGKQETQYF
TRBV4-1 | NA | CASTAPGTKNIQYF
TRBV11-2 | TRBD1 | CASSRGTGGYGQPQHF
TRBV4-2 | NA | CASSQDFTNQETQYF
TRBV6-5 | TRBD1 | CASDNHRGLDTQYF
TRBV5-1 | NA | CASSAHSGVKGVEQYF
TRBV19 | NA | CASSNPESGSVLFF
TRBV28 | NA | CASSLAPGSYEQYF
TRBV4-3 | NA | CASSQEVSVQPQHF